This T cell receptor (beta chain) was sequenced during a study of glioma-infiltrating T cells after dendritic cell vaccination. Study-wide background: Treatment, given 2003 to 2012, was autologous tumor lysate-pulsed dendritic cell vaccination.

The CDR3 extends over 14 amino acids. The ends were cut back, 0 bases at V and 5 bases at J, with 10 bases in the middle. The germline V gene has CDR1 LGHNA and CDR2 YNFKEQ. Primers: 60 V beta forward and 13 J beta reverse. Measured with immunoSEQ multiplex PCR; TCRdb has only the in-frame clones, and not every one. The table shows around 97,000 clones, with roughly 80% occurring only once. Blood PBMC samples: pre-vaccination, two weeks post third vaccination, and at tumor progression. This material consisted of blood, taken before dendritic cell vaccination. The chain recombines TRBV4-2 with TRBJ1-2, with D perhaps TRBD1 (5 bases). This TCR derives from a human donor with glioblastoma. The CDR3 loop is CASSQDMGPYGYTF. CDR3 nucleotides: TGTGCCAGCAGCCAAGATATGGGGCCATATGGCTACACCTTC.